The 14 T cell receptor beta chains in this list originate from one sample, sequenced in a study of blood T cell repertoires in COVID-19. Assay: immunoSEQ multiplex PCR; the TCRdb copy retains only in-frame clones and omits some. The sample contains approximately 300,000 clones, 70% to 90% of which appear only once. Sequences were obtained from peripheral blood. The origin of the receptors is a woman between 50 and 59 years old with active or convalescent COVID-19.

V and J are TRBV29-1 and TRBJ1-2, with 9 bases lining up with TRBD1. Unmatched junction bases numbered 11, after V lost 6 bases and J lost 0 bases. The CDR3 is made up of 16 amino acids. Germline CDR1 and CDR2: SQVTM and ANQGSEA. In DNA, the CDR3 is TGCAGCGTATACTACAGGGGGCGCGAAGCTAACTATGGCTACACCTTC. Translating it yields CSVYYRGREANYGYTF.

This sequence joins TRBV4-3 and TRBJ2-5; TRBD1 aligns across 7 bases. CDR1 LGHNA and CDR2 YSLEER come from the germline V gene. V lost 0 bases, J lost 7 bases, and 8 bases stayed unmatched. This CDR3 has 15 residues. CDR3 region: CASSQDYRGSGTQYF. The CDR3 DNA is TGCGCCAGCAGCCAAGACTACAGGGGAAGCGGGACCCAGTACTTC.

This chain links TRBV27 with TRBJ2-7, with 10 bases fitting TRBD1. Germline CDR1 and CDR2: MNHEY and SMNVEV (reference sequence). CDR3 size: 15 residues. Trimming cost V 5 bases and J 3 bases; bases outside gene matches: 7. This CDR3 is CASSLTGTGVYEQYF. CDR3 coding DNA: TGTGCCAGCAGTCTGACCGGGACAGGGGTCTACGAGCAGTACTTC.

In this sample, this clone turned up once. The chain joins TRBV3-1 (or the pseudogene TRBV3-2) to TRBJ1-3; D unclear. This CDR3 has 13 residues. Germline CDR1 LGHDT, CDR2 YNNKEL (reference sequence). The V end was cut by 1 base, the J end by 4 bases, with 5 bases between. The CDR3 bases are TGTGCCAGCAGCCAAGTAGAAGGAAACACCATATATTTT. Encoded protein: CASSQVEGNTIYF.

The rearrangement links TRBV6-2 or TRBV6-3 to TRBJ1-1, with TRBD1 matching over 7 bases. CDR1 is MNHEY, CDR2 SVGEGT, per germline. The CDR3 has 13 residues. V dropped 4 bases and J dropped 7; count of bases not matched to a gene: 6. The CDR3 DNA reads TGTGCCAGCAGTTTGGGACAGAGATTTGAAGCTTTCTTT. Amino acid sequence: CASSLGQRFEAFF.

The genes are TRBV30 and TRBJ1-1; no clear D. CDR3 size: 14 residues. V was shortened by 2 bases and J by 0 bases, with 10 bases between the two germline ends. CDR1 GTSNPN and CDR2 SVGIG come from the germline V gene (reference sequence). The CDR3 protein is CAWSPSPMNTEAFF. The CDR3, as DNA: TGTGCCTGGAGTCCTAGTCCCATGAACACTGAAGCTTTCTTT.

The V gene is TRBV7-3, the J gene TRBJ2-1, with D possibly TRBD1 on 6 matching bases. The germline V gene has CDR1 SGHTA and CDR2 FQGTGA. CDR3 length: 17 residues. V lost 1 base to trimming and J lost 6 bases, with 19 bases between them. Here the CDR3 reads CASSLNSGTIRANEQFF. Here the CDR3 DNA reads TGTGCCAGCAGCTTAAACTCCGGGACAATAAGGGCCAATGAGCAGTTCTTC.

V and J are TRBV19 and TRBJ2-1, with D perhaps TRBD1 (6 bases). Germline V CDR1 and CDR2: LNHDA, SQIVND (reference sequence). The V end was cut by 7 bases, the J end by 7 bases, with 20 bases between. The CDR3 contains 15 residues. In DNA form, the CDR3 reads TGTGCCAGTACCCCCTTCGGGGACATACGAAATGAGCAGTTCTTC. As protein: CASTPFGDIRNEQFF.

The V call is TRBV19, the J call TRBJ1-6, with D maybe TRBD1 (5 bases). Germline V gene lookup returns CDR1 LNHDA and CDR2 SQIVND (reference sequence). The CDR3 runs to 15 residues. V lost 7 bases to trimming and J lost 0 bases, with 10 bases between them. The CDR3 sequence: CASTPGYSYNSPLHF. In nucleotides, the CDR3 is TGTGCCAGTACCCCAGGGTACTCCTATAATTCACCCCTCCACTTT.

This chain uses TRBV30 with TRBJ1-3, with 10 bases matching TRBD1. Germline V gene lookup returns CDR1 GTSNPN and CDR2 SVGIG (reference sequence). Losses at the gene ends were 2 bases for V and 4 bases for J; bases not matched to a gene: 5. The CDR3 spans 15 residues. The CDR3 sequence is CAWSPTGGKGNTIYF. DNA of the CDR3: TGTGCCTGGAGTCCGACAGGGGGCAAAGGAAACACCATATATTTT.

The genes are TRBV30 and TRBJ1-6; 7 bases agree with TRBD1. With V trimmed by 3 bases and J by 12 bases, 14 bases remained unmatched. This CDR3 is built from 15 residues. From germline, CDR1 is GTSNPN and CDR2 SVGIG (reference sequence). The CDR3 DNA follows: TGTGCCTGGAGGGGGGACAGCGCTACGGGGATACCCCTCCACTTT. It translates to CAWRGDSATGIPLHF. Full variable domain (missing parts from reference TRBV30 and TRBJ1-6): SQTIHQWPATLVQPVGSPLSLECTVEGTSNPNLYWYRQAAGRGLQLLFYSVGIGQISSEVPQNLSASRPQDRQFILSSKKLLLSDSGFYLCAWRGDSATGIPLHFGNGTRLTVT.

The V gene is TRBV11-1, the J gene TRBJ2-5, with D tentatively TRBD1 (6 bases). The CDR3 is 14 amino acids. Trimming left V 3 bases short and J 2 bases short, with 10 bases between. CDR1 and CDR2 from the germline V gene are SGHAT and FQDESV (reference sequence). CDR3: CASSLQDRQETQYF. The DNA for the CDR3 is TGTGCCAGCAGCTTGCAGGACAGACAAGAGACCCAGTACTTC.

The CDR3 loop reads CASSSSGEGGYTF. The CDR3 DNA follows: TGTGCCAGCAGCTCTTCGGGGGAGGGAGGCTACACCTTC. This sequence joins TRBV11-2 and TRBJ1-2, with TRBD1 as a possible D gene (5 bases). This CDR3 has 13 residues. V dropped 4 bases and J dropped 8 bases, with 14 bases sitting between them. Germline V gene data show CDR1 as SGHAT and CDR2 as FQNNGV. The whole variable domain, remainder taken from reference TRBV11-2 and TRBJ1-2, is EAGVAQSPRYKIIEKRQSVAFWCNPISGHATLYWYQQILGQGPKLLIQFQNNGVVDDSQLPKDRFSAERLKGVDSTLKIQPAKLEDSAVYLCASSSSGEGGYTFGSGTRLTVV.

Written as DNA, the CDR3 is TGCGCCAGCAGCCCTCGGGGGGGCAATCAGCCCCAGCATTTT. Encoded protein: CASSPRGGNQPQHF. This sequence joins TRBV4-1 and TRBJ1-5; a weak D match, TRBD1 (5 bases). This CDR3 has 14 residues. The germline V and J ends were trimmed by 4 bases and 2 bases, with 9 bases remaining between them. Germline assignment: CDR1 MGHRA and CDR2 YSYEKL.